This T cell receptor (beta chain) was observed in a study of tumor-infiltrating lymphocytes in oesophageal squamous cell carcinoma. CDR1 is SGHTA, CDR2 FQGNSA, per germline. A total of 24 residues make up the CDR3, ends included. TCRdb fed the PCR reads into MiXCR, producing one record per CDR3 protein. This table has some 9,900 distinct CDR3 sequences, roughly 60% appearing once. With regard to this clonotype: The DNA is omitted, as the CDR3 cannot be located on it reliably, and the CDR3 follows TCRdb's listing.

V usage is TRBV7-2 and J usage is TRBJ2-2; the table's D call TRBD1 went unverified against the DNA. Sequencing was done on a sample of esophageal tumor tissue. The sequence derives from a male donor with esophageal squamous cell carcinoma. The CDR3 here is CASSLGLSYNEQFFGPGVTGELFF.